This T cell receptor (beta chain) originates from a study of cytomegalovirus exposure and HLA in healthy donors (dated by TCRdb to 2015 to 2018). Looking at the study overall: According to a later analysis, the approximately 130 validation repertoires were produced on the same platform as the 666 repertoires of the first cohort. A separate validation cohort of over a hundred different subjects was used in addition to the roughly 700-subject first cohort. The study combined high-throughput TCR immunosequencing, statistical association of individual TCRs with disease status, and machine learning to predict cytomegalovirus infection status. The study was designed to test whether signatures of past pathogen exposure could be identified by cataloging public T cell receptors.

Donors formed part of the validation cohort, which comprised over a hundred subjects and was distinct from the first cohort of under 850 subjects. Library generation was performed with the immunoSEQ multiplex PCR assay. The paper's data handling went like this. A statistical classification framework was built for diagnosing cytomegalovirus status from the catalog of TCR beta chain sequences. TCRdb holds this immuneACCESS table with in-frame rearrangements only. Some clones are missing; in checked studies, unresolved V genes explain under half, and the rest has no known cause. Clone size and the V and J calls come from that table; the DNA yielded D and trimming. In this sample the table shows hundreds of thousands of clones, roughly 87% of which occur a single time. The top ten hold about 12% of the sample. Overall study outcomes, separate from this receptor: It was suggested by the authors that the approach could potentially be generalized to other disease states and immunological phenotypes. A later analysis lacked HLA typing for the validation cohort, so it scored co-occurrence in that cohort across all 120 repertoires. Most TCR sequences were seen in very few donors, while some public TCRs were found in many individuals. In vitro tests confirmed that three of the cytomegalovirus-associated TCR beta chains recognize cytomegalovirus antigens. The study listed 150 to 200 TCR beta chains as associated with cytomegalovirus. A later analysis found that TCRs clustered in the first cohort also tended to co-occur in the approximately 120 validation repertoires, with roughly 95% of cluster scores above 0. In both the original and validation cohorts, the classifier was reported to diagnose cytomegalovirus status with high specificity and sensitivity.

Points on this clone: Its antigen is still unknown. Per-nucleotide qualities are absent, and no much larger clonotype sits a single base away.

The CDR3 spans 12 residues, from the cysteine through the phenylalanine. The kept DNA is CDR3 alone, 36 bases in frame from the first base. CDR1 and CDR2 (MNHEY, SVGAGI) derive from the germline V gene. Trimming costs V 7 bases and J 6 bases, and their ends lie 9 bases apart. This receptor chain uses TRBV6-5 and TRBJ2-2; the D gene lacks a confident call. This TCR was sampled from a man aged 18 to 35 in good health and CMV-seropositive. The sample comprised PBMCs. CDR3 region: CASTKPAGELFF. The bases read TGTGCCAGCACCAAACCAGCCGGGGAGCTGTTTTTT.